A single sample gave rise to the 23 T cell receptor beta chains below, sequenced in a study of graft-versus-host responses after intestinal transplantation. Libraries were prepared by immunoSEQ multiplex PCR; TCRdb keeps only in-frame clonotypes and omits some of them. The sample has about 97,000 clones; about nine tenths are singletons. The material was PBMCs, obtained about 440 days after intestinal transplant. The receptor set was obtained from a human patient who received an intestinal transplant, so some T cells may come from the graft donor.

The chain joins TRBV6-5 to TRBJ1-5; 7 nucleotides line up with TRBD1. The V segment lost 5 bases and the J segment 2 bases; nucleotides outside the gene matches: 6. The CDR3 loop spans 15 amino acids. The germline V gene has CDR1 MNHEY and CDR2 SVGAGI. The CDR3 DNA sequence: TGTGCCAGCAGTGCCAATACAGGGGGCAATCAGCCCCAGCATTTT. This translates into CASSANTGGNQPQHF.

V usage is TRBV7-9 and J usage is TRBJ2-2; D unresolved. Germline values: CDR1 SEHNR, CDR2 FQNEAQ (reference sequence). This CDR3 is 14 amino acids long. Trimming shortened V by 5 bases and J by 1 base, and 8 bases separated the two germline ends. The CDR3 DNA follows: TGTGCCAGCAGCCCCCAGCGGAACACCGGGGAGCTGTTTTTT. It encodes CASSPQRNTGELFF.

This clone showed up many times. This chain connects TRBV10-3 to TRBJ1-3; no definite D call. The CDR3 has 13 residues. V was trimmed by 7 bases and J by 0 bases, leaving 7 bases between them. Germline CDR1 is ENHRY and CDR2 is SYGVKD. The chain's CDR3 is CAIMSDSGNTIYF. Written as DNA, the CDR3 is TGTGCCATCATGAGCGACTCTGGAAACACCATATATTTT.

This clone came up once. The gene calls are TRBV5-6 and TRBJ1-5; no firm D call. CDR3 length equals 13 residues. With 0 bases removed from V and 9 bases from J, the gap between germline ends came to 10 bases. Germline-derived CDR1 and CDR2 are SGHDT and YYEEEE. This chain's CDR3 is CASSLAGARPQHF. The DNA of the CDR3 is TGTGCCAGCAGCTTGGCCGGAGCCCGGCCCCAGCATTTT.

This sequence joins TRBV6-4 and TRBJ1-2; D unresolved. Germline values: CDR1 MRHNA, CDR2 SNTAGT. The length of the CDR3 is 15 residues. V was cut by 5 bases and J by 0 bases, with 13 bases left in between. Written as DNA, the CDR3 is TGTGCCAGCAGTCCTGGGCCGGACCCTAACTATGGCTACACCTTC. Its protein is CASSPGPDPNYGYTF.

This chain uses TRBV4-1 with TRBJ1-4; TRBD1 is a possible D gene (5 bases). Trimming removed 0 bases from V and 5 bases from J, with 13 bases in between. The CDR3 covers 16 residues. In germline, CDR1 is MGHRA, CDR2 YSYEKL. The CDR3 DNA reads as TGCGCCAGCAGCCAAGAGGCCCTCGAGGGGAATGAAAAACTGTTTTTT. It codes for CASSQEALEGNEKLFF.

The rearrangement links TRBV4-1 to TRBJ2-5, with unresolved D. V gave up 0 bases and J gave up 13 bases, with 18 bases separating them. CDR3 length: 14 residues. From germline, CDR1 is MGHRA and CDR2 YSYEKL. CDR3 sequence (DNA): TGCGCCAGCAGCCAAGATGCGTTATCGGCTAGAAGGTACTTC. Its translation: CASSQDALSARRYF.

This clone has a single count. The chain has TRBV9 and TRBJ2-2, with TRBD1 as a possible D gene (5 bases). Germline-derived CDR1 and CDR2 are SGDLS and YYNGEE. Trimming took off 0 bases at V and 4 bases at J, with 7 bases between the two ends. The CDR3 sequence is 14 residues long. The CDR3 spells CASSVGGSTGELFF. The CDR3 DNA sequence: TGTGCCAGCAGCGTAGGGGGCAGCACCGGGGAGCTGTTTTTT. The full variable domain, completed using reference TRBV9 and TRBJ2-2, is DSGVTQTPKHLITATGQRVTLRCSPRSGDLSVYWYQQSLDQGLQFLIQYYNGEERAKGNILERFSAQQFPDLHSELNLSSLELGDSALYFCASSVGGSTGELFFGEGSRLTVL.

Details on this clone: A read error may produce the germline difference seen at one junction end. V is TRBV5-8 and J is TRBJ2-5, with D perhaps TRBD1 (6 bases). CDR1 is SGHTS and CDR2 is YDEGEE in the germline V gene. This CDR3 comprises 15 residues. CDR3 in amino acids: CASTLGQGPGETQYF. CDR3 sequence (DNA): TGTGCCAGCACCTTGGGGCAGGGGCCTGGGGAGACCCAGTACTTC.

V usage is TRBV2 and J usage is TRBJ1-3; D remains unclear. Trimming took off 4 bases at V and 6 bases at J, with 7 bases between the two ends. Germline-derived CDR1 and CDR2 are SNHLY and FYNNEI. The CDR3 spans 12 residues. CDR3 residues: CASSAVLNTIYF. DNA of the CDR3: TGTGCCAGCAGTGCGGTCCTAAACACCATATATTTT.

The chain links TRBV18 to TRBJ1-2; D is possibly TRBD1 (5 bases). V was clipped by 2 bases and J by 4 bases, with 8 bases between them. The CDR3 loop spans 13 amino acids. The germline CDR1 and CDR2 sequences are KGHSH and LQKENI. The DNA of the CDR3 is TGTGCCAGCTCACCAAGGACAATCTATGGCTACACCTTC. This codes for CASSPRTIYGYTF.

V and J are TRBV7-9 and TRBJ2-7; D is unclear. The V and J ends lost 5 bases and 3 bases respectively, with 11 bases between them. This CDR3 comprises 13 residues. Germline assignment: CDR1 SEHNR and CDR2 FQNEAQ (reference sequence). CDR3 protein: CASSPGTGYEQYF. Here the CDR3 DNA reads TGTGCCAGCAGCCCCGGAACGGGCTACGAGCAGTACTTC.

This chain links TRBV19 with TRBJ1-5; D possibly corresponds to TRBD1 (5 bases). Germline assignment: CDR1 LNHDA and CDR2 SQIVND (reference sequence). V lost 5 bases and J lost 7, with 18 bases in between. The CDR3 contains 15 residues. The CDR3 nucleotides are TGTGCCAGTAGTGGTTTGGGGGGATTCGGACAGCCCCAGCATTTT. This translates into CASSGLGGFGQPQHF.

This rearrangement joins TRBV5-1 to TRBJ2-2; TRBD2 matches at 10 bases. The V and J ends lost 7 bases and 3 bases, in that order; junction bases with no gene match: 3. Germline CDR1 reads SGHRS; CDR2 reads YFSETQ. This CDR3 is 14 amino acids long. CDR3 bases: TGCGCCAGCCAGCGGGGGGGCCACACCGGGGAGCTGTTTTTT. Protein sequence: CASQRGGHTGELFF.

The chain employs TRBV4-1 and TRBJ1-6, with TRBD1 matching 9 bases. With V trimmed by 4 bases and J by 0 bases, 4 bases remained unmatched. This CDR3 is built from 17 residues. Germline CDR1 and CDR2: MGHRA and YSYEKL. The DNA for the CDR3 is TGCGCCAGCAGCCCGGACAGGGGCGACTCCTATAATTCACCCCTCCACTTT. Translation: CASSPDRGDSYNSPLHF.

The chain joins TRBV29-1 to TRBJ1-4, with D maybe TRBD1 (5 bases). Germline-derived CDR1 and CDR2 are SQVTM and ANQGSEA. CDR3 size: 13 residues. V was clipped by 5 bases and J by 10 bases, with 17 bases between them. The CDR3 sequence is CSVMGRIARKLFF. The CDR3 DNA is TGCAGCGTTATGGGACGTATAGCGAGAAAACTGTTTTTT.

The chain is built from TRBV6-1 and TRBJ2-7; D possibly corresponds to TRBD1 (6 bases). The V gene lost 2 bases and the J gene lost 6 bases, with 20 bases spanning the gap. Germline loops: CDR1 MNHNS, CDR2 SASEGT. The CDR3 runs 16 residues. CDR3 sequence reads: CASSELVGQGLREQYF. The CDR3 DNA reads as TGTGCCAGCAGTGAATTGGTTGGCCAGGGGTTACGCGAGCAGTACTTC.

The V gene is TRBV12-5, the J gene TRBJ2-7; TRBD2 agrees at 9 bases. The V gene end was trimmed by 1 base and the J gene end by 0 bases; junction bases not matched to a gene: 1. Germline V gene sequence: CDR1 LGHNT, CDR2 FRNRAP. This CDR3 has 15 residues. This CDR3 reads CASGLERGVSYEQYF. CDR3 bases: TGTGCTAGTGGTTTGGAGCGGGGGGTCTCCTACGAGCAGTACTTC.

This sequence joins TRBV10-3 and TRBJ2-2; D is unresolved. This CDR3 is built from 15 residues. Germline V gene data show CDR1 as ENHRY and CDR2 as SYGVKD. Trimming left V 0 bases short and J 2 bases short, with 7 bases between. The CDR3 loop is CAISESGYNTGELFF. CDR3 coding DNA: TGTGCCATCAGTGAGTCAGGGTACAACACCGGGGAGCTGTTTTTT.

The chain links TRBV11-3 to TRBJ2-3; perhaps TRBD2 as D (6 bases). The V gene lost 5 bases and the J gene lost 2 bases, with 14 bases spanning the gap. Germline V gene data show CDR1 as SGHNT and CDR2 as YENEEA. CDR3 length: 15 amino acids. The CDR3 sequence: CASSPRGYNTDTQYF. DNA for the CDR3: TGTGCCAGCAGCCCCCGGGGGTACAACACAGATACGCAGTATTTT.

This clone was counted a single time. The chain joins TRBV29-1 to TRBJ2-1; D is uncertain. V lost 3 bases and J 9 bases, leaving 12 bases between the germline ends. The CDR3 loop spans 12 amino acids. The germline gives CDR1 SQVTM, CDR2 ANQGSEA. This CDR3 is CSVEQLRGEQFF. CDR3 nucleotides: TGCAGCGTTGAGCAGCTACGTGGTGAGCAGTTCTTC.

The chain is built from TRBV6-5 and TRBJ2-4, with a tentative D call TRBD2 (5 bases). The CDR3 sequence is 14 residues long. The germline V gene encodes CDR1 MNHEY and CDR2 SVGAGI. V was pared by 0 bases and J by 9 bases, with 12 bases between. CDR3 loop: CASSYSLVAGIQYF. CDR3 coding DNA: TGTGCCAGCAGTTACTCCTTAGTCGCGGGCATTCAGTACTTC.

A word on this clone: At the DNA level, this CDR3 is encoded by other sequences in the same sample as well. This chain joins TRBV18 and TRBJ1-5, with D unresolved. CDR3 length equals 13 residues. Per the germline V gene, CDR1 is KGHSH and CDR2 is LQKENI. The ends were cut back, 2 bases at V and 1 base at J, with 3 bases in the middle. The CDR3 bases are TGTGCCAGCTCACCAGGGAGCAATCAGCCCCAGCATTTT. Protein: CASSPGSNQPQHF.